This T cell receptor (beta chain) derives from a study of blood T cell repertoires in COVID-19. Germline-derived CDR1 and CDR2 are LGHNA and YSLEER. Trimming took off 0 bases at V and 4 bases at J, with 16 bases between the two ends. The CDR3 runs to 17 residues. The authors' processing: For nucleated cells, counts were estimated from reference gene primer amplification. Data came from immunoSEQ multiplex PCR; TCRdb stores just in-frame clones and leaves some out. Clone size and V and J calls were adopted from that table, with D and trimming inferred from the DNA. The sample holds about 75,000 clones, around 79% seen once.

The clonotype was recovered from a woman older than 75 with active or convalescent COVID-19. The sample was peripheral blood. The rearrangement joins TRBV4-3 to TRBJ2-1, with a possible D match to TRBD1 (6 bases). The CDR3 reads CASSQDDRPSTYNEQFF. The CDR3 coding sequence is TGCGCCAGCAGCCAAGATGACAGGCCCTCGACTTACAATGAGCAGTTCTTC.